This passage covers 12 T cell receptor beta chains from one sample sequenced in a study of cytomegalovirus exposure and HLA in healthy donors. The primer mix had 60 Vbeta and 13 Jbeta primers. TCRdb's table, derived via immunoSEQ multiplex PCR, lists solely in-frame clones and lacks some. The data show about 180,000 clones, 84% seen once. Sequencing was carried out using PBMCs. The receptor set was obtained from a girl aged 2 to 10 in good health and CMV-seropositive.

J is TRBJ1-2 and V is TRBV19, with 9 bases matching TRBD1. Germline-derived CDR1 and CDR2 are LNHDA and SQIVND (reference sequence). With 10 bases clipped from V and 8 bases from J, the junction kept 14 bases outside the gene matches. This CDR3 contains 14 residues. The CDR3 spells CATYLQGAGWGYTF. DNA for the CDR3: TGTGCCACCTATTTACAGGGGGCCGGTTGGGGCTACACCTTC.

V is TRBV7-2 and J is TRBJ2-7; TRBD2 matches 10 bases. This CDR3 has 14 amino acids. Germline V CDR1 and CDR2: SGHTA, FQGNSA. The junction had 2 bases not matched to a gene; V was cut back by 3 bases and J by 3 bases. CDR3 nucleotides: TGTGCCAGCAGCTTCACTAGCGGGGACTACGAGCAGTACTTC. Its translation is CASSFTSGDYEQYF.

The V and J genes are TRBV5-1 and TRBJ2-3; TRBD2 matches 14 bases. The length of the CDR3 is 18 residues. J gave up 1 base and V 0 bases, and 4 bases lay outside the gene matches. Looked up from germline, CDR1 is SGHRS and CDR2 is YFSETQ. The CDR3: CASSLATSGGGRTDTQYF. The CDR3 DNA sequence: TGCGCCAGCAGCTTGGCGACTAGCGGGGGGGGCCGCACAGATACGCAGTATTTT.

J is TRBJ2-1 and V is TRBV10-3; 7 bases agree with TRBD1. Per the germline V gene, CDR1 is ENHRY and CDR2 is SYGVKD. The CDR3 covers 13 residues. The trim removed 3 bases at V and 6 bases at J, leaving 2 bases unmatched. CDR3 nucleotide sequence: TGTGCCATCAGTGAACAGGGGTTCAATGAGCAGTTCTTC. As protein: CAISEQGFNEQFF.

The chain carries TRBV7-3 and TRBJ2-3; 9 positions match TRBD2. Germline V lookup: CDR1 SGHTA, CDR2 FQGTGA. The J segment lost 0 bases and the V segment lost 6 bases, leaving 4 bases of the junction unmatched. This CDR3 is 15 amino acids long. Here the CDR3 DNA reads TGTGCCAGCAGACTCGGACTAGCGAGCACAGATACGCAGTATTTT. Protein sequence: CASRLGLASTDTQYF.

The CDR3 is CASRVVAEGDTQYF. The CDR3 DNA sequence: TGTGCCAGTAGGGTAGTAGCGGAGGGAGATACGCAGTATTTT. V and J are TRBV19 and TRBJ2-3, with D maybe TRBD2 (6 bases). This CDR3 contains 14 residues. V dropped 6 bases and J dropped 5 bases, with 15 bases sitting between them. CDR1 is LNHDA and CDR2 is SQIVND in the germline V gene (reference sequence).

The CDR3 DNA reads TGCGCCAGCAGCTTGGCGACCGGGGGTTCCTACGAGCAGTACTTC. Its translation: CASSLATGGSYEQYF. This chain links TRBV5-1 with TRBJ2-7; a weak D match, TRBD2 (6 bases). The germline CDR1 and CDR2 sequences are SGHRS and YFSETQ. Trimming pared 0 bases from V and 1 base from J, leaving 11 bases between. This CDR3 has 15 amino acids.

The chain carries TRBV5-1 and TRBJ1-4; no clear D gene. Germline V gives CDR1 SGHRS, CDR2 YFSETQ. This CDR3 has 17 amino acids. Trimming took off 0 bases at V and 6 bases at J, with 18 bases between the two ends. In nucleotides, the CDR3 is TGCGCCAGCAGCTTGGCGGTCTTCGGCGGCCCGGATGAAAAACTGTTTTTT. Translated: CASSLAVFGGPDEKLFF.

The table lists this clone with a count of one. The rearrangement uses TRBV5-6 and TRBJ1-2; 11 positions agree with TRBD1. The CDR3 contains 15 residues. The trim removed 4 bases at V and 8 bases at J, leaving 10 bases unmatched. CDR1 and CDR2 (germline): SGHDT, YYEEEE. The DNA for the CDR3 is TGTGCCAGCAGCGCGGACAGGGGGCTATTTCGGGGCTACACCTTC. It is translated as CASSADRGLFRGYTF.

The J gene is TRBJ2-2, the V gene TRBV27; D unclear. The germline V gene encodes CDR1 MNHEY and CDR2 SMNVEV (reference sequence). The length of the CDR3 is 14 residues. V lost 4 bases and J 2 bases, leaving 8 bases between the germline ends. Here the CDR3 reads CASSWARNTGELFF. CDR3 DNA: TGTGCCAGCAGTTGGGCAAGAAACACCGGGGAGCTGTTTTTT.

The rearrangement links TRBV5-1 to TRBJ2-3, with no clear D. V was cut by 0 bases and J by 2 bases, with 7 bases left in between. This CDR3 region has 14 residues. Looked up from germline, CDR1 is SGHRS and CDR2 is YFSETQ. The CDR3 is CASSLGALTDTQYF. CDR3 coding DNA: TGCGCCAGCAGCTTGGGAGCACTCACAGATACGCAGTATTTT.

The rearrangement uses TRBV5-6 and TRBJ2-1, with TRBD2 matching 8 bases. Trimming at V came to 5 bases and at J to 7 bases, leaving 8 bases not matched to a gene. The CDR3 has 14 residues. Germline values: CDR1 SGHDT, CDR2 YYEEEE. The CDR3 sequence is CASSSGTGGNEQFF. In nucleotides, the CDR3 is TGTGCCAGCAGTAGCGGGACGGGCGGAAATGAGCAGTTCTTC.